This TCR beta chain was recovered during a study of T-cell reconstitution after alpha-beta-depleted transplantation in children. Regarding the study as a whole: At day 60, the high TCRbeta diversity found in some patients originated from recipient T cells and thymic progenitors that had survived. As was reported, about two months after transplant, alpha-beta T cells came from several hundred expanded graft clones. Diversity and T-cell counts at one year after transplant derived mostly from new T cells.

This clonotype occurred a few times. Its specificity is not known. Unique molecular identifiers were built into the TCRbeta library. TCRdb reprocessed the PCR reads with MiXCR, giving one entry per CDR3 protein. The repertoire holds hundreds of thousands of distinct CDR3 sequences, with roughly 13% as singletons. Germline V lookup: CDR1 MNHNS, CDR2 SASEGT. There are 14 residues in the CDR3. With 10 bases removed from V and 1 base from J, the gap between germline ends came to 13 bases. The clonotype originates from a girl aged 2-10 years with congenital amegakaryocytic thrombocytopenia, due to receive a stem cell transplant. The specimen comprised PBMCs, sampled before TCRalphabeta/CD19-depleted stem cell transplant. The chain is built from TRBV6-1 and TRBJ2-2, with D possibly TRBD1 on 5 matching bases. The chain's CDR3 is CAISRQRNTGELFF. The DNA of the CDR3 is TGTGCCATCTCCCGACAGAGGAACACCGGGGAGCTGTTTTTT.